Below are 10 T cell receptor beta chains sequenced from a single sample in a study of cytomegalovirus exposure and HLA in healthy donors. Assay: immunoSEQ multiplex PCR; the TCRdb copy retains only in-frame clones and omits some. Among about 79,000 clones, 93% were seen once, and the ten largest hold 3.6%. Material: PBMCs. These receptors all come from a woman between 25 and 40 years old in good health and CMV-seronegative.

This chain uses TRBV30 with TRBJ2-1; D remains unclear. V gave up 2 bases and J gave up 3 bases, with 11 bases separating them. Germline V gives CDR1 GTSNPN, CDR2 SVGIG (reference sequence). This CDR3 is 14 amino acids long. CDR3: CAWSSTSYYNEQFF. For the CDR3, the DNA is TGTGCCTGGAGTTCCACTTCTTACTACAATGAGCAGTTCTTC.

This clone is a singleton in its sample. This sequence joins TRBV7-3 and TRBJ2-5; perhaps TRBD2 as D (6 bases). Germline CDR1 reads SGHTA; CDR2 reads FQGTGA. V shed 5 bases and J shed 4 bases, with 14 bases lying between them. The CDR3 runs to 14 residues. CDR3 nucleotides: TGTGCCAGCAGCCCACTTGCGGGGTCAGAGACCCAGTACTTC. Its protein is CASSPLAGSETQYF.

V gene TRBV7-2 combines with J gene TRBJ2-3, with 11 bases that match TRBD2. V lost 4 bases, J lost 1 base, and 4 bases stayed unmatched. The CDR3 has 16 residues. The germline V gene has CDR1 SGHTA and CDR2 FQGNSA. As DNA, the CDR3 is TGTGCCAGCAGCTCGGTAGCGGGGGGGCGCACAGATACGCAGTATTTT. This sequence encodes CASSSVAGGRTDTQYF.

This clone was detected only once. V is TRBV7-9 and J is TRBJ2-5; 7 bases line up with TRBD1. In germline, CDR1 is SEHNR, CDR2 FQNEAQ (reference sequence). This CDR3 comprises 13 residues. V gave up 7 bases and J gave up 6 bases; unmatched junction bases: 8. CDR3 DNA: TGTGCCAGCAACCTACAGGGGTTGCAGACCCAGTACTTC. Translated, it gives CASNLQGLQTQYF.

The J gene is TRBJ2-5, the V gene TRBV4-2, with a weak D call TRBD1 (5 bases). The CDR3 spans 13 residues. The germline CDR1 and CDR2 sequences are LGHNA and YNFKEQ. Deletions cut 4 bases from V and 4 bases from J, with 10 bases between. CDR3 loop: CASSRDRGETQYF. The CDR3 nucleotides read TGTGCCAGCAGCCGCGATAGGGGAGAGACCCAGTACTTC.

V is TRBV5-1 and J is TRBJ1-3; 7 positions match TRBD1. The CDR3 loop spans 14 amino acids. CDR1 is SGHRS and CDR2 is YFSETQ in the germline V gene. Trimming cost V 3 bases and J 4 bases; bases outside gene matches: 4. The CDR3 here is CASSSPTGGNTIYF. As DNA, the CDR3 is TGCGCCAGCAGCTCACCGACAGGGGGAAACACCATATATTTT.

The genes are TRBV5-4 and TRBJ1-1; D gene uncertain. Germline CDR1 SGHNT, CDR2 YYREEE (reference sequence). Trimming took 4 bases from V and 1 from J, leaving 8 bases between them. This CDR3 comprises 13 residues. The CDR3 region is CASSRETNTEAFF. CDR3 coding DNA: TGTGCCAGCAGCCGGGAAACGAACACTGAAGCTTTCTTT.

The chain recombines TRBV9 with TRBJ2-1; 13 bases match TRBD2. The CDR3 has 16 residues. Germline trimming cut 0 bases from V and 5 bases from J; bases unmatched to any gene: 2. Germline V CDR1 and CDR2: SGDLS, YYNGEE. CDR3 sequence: CASSVALAGGHNEQFF. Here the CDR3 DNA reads TGTGCCAGCAGCGTAGCACTAGCGGGGGGGCACAATGAGCAGTTCTTC.

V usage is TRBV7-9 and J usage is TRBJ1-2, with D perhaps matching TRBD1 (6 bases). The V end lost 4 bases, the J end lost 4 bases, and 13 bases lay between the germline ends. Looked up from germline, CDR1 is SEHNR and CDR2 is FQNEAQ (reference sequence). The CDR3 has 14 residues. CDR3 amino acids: CASSSRDTLYGYTF. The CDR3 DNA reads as TGTGCCAGCAGCTCTAGGGACACCCTCTATGGCTACACCTTC.

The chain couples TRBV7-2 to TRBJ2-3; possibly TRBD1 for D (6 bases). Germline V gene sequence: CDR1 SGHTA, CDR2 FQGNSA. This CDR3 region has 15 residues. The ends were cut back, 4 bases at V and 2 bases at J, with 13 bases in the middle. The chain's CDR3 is CASSSTGYSTDTQYF. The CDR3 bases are TGTGCCAGCAGCTCCACAGGGTACTCCACAGATACGCAGTATTTT. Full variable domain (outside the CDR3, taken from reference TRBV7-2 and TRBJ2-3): GAGVSQSPSNKVTEKGKDVELRCDPISGHTALYWYRQSLGQGLEFLIYFQGNSAPDKSGLPSDRFSAERTGGSVSTLTIQRTQQEDSAVYLCASSSTGYSTDTQYFGPGTRLTVL.